The clone carrying this T cell receptor (beta chain) was seen at least ten times. The germline gives CDR1 MNHEY, CDR2 SMNVEV (reference sequence). V was pared by 6 bases and J by 7 bases, with 21 bases between. The CDR3 loop spans 16 amino acids. Amplified TCR beta CDR3 regions came from RNA transcripts. First-round RT-PCR with HTBI primers amplified the TCR CDR3 region. In TCRdb, the multiplex PCR reads were re-called with MiXCR into one record per CDR3 protein. The sample carries around 450,000 distinct CDR3 sequences, approximately 14% recorded once. This sample was included in a study of T cells in Graves' hyperthyroidism and ophthalmopathy. Study information: Initial diagnosis, before any treatment, was when peripheral blood was collected.

The sequence was obtained from a woman younger than 35 with Graves' hyperthyroidism. This chain uses TRBV27 with TRBJ2-2; no firm D call. Sequenced input: blood. The CDR3 region has the DNA TGTGCCAGCAGCCATGATAAACAACCAACGGGCGGGGAGCTGTTTTTT. Translated: CASSHDKQPTGGELFF.